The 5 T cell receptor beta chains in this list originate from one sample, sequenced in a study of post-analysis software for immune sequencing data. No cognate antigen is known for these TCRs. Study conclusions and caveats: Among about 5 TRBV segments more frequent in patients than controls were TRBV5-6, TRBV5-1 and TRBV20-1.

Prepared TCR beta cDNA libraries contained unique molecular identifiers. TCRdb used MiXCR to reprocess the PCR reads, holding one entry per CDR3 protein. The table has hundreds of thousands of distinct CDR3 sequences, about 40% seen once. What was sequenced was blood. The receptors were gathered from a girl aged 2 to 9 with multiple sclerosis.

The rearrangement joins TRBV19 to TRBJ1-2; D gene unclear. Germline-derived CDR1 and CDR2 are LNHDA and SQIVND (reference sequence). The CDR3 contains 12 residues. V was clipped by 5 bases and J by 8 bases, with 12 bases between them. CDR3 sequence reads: CASSVATQGYTF. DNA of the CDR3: TGTGCCAGTAGTGTCGCGACGCAAGGCTACACCTTC. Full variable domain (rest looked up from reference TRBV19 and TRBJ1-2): DGGITQSPKYLFRKEGQNVTLSCEQNLNHDAMYWYRQDPGQGLRLIYYSQIVNDFQKGDIAEGYSVSREKKESFPLTVTSAQKNPTAFYLCASSVATQGYTFGSGTRLTVV.

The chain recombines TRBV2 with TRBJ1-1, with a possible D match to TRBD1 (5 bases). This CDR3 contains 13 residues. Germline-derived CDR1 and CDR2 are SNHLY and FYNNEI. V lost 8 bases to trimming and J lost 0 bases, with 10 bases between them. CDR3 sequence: CASAGLMNTEAFF. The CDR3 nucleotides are TGTGCCAGCGCAGGGTTAATGAACACTGAAGCTTTCTTT.

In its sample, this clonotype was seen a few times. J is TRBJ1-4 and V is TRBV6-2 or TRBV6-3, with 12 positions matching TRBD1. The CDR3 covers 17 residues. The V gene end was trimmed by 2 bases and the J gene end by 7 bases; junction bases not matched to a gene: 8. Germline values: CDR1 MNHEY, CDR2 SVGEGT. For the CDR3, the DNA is TGTGCCAGCAGTTACGACCGGGACAGGGGGCTGATTGAAAAACTGTTTTTT. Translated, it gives CASSYDRDRGLIEKLFF.

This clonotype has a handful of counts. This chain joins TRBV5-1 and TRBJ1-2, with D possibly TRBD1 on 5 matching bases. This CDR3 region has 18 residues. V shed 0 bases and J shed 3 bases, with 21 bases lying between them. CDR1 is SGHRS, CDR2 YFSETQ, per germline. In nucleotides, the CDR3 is TGCGCCAGCAGCTTGGAGCCCCCGGGACGGGATATCCACTATGGCTACACCTTC. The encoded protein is CASSLEPPGRDIHYGYTF.

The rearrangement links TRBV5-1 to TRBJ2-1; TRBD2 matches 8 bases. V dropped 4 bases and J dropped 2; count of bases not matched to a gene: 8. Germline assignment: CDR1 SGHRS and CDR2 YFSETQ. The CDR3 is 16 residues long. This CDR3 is CASSQGGGGTYNEQFF. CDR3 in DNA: TGCGCCAGCAGCCAAGGCGGCGGGGGGACCTACAATGAGCAGTTCTTC.